A single sample gave rise to the 16 T cell receptor beta chains below, sequenced in a study of blood T cell repertoires in COVID-19. Measured with immunoSEQ multiplex PCR; TCRdb has only the in-frame clones, and not every one. Here the sample spans about 42,000 clones, around 90% being singletons. Sample: peripheral blood. All receptors come from a human donor in a cohort sampled during active COVID-19.

This clone occurred a few times. The gene calls are TRBV9 and TRBJ1-2; 7 nucleotides match TRBD1. Losses at the gene ends were 1 base for V and 4 bases for J; bases not matched to a gene: 7. Germline CDR1 and CDR2: SGDLS and YYNGEE. This CDR3 has 15 residues. The CDR3 DNA sequence: TGTGCCAGCAGCGTAATGCCCGACAGGGCCTATGGCTACACCTTC. Its translation is CASSVMPDRAYGYTF.

This clone was observed a handful of times. The chain joins TRBV11-2 to TRBJ2-7, with D possibly being TRBD1 (6 bases). The V gene's germline CDR1 is SGHAT and CDR2 FQNNGV. Trimming took off 2 bases at V and 3 bases at J, with 14 bases between the two ends. This CDR3 contains 15 residues. CDR3 in amino acids: CASSLTRDMDYEQYF. CDR3 DNA sequence: TGTGCCAGCAGCTTAACTCGGGACATGGACTACGAGCAGTACTTC.

This chain uses TRBV11-2 with TRBJ1-4; the D gene is possibly TRBD1 (6 bases). Trimming removed 5 bases at V and 0 bases at J, with 13 bases between. Germline lookup yields CDR1 SGHAT and CDR2 FQNNGV. CDR3 length: 16 amino acids. The CDR3 DNA follows: TGTGCCAGCAGCCCGGGGACATCTACAACTAATGAAAAACTGTTTTTT. Translation gives CASSPGTSTTNEKLFF.

J is TRBJ1-3 and V is TRBV13; D gene unclear. This CDR3 has 13 amino acids. V shed 2 bases and J shed 4 bases, with 6 bases lying between them. Germline V gives CDR1 PRHDT, CDR2 FYEKMQ (reference sequence). The CDR3: CASSLRGGNTIYF. DNA for the CDR3: TGTGCCAGCAGCTTAAGAGGCGGAAACACCATATATTTT.

This clone was detected only once. The chain has TRBV5-4 and TRBJ1-1; D unresolved. The CDR3 covers 14 residues. The V gene lost 2 bases and the J gene lost 8 bases, with 16 bases spanning the gap. Germline V gives CDR1 SGHNT, CDR2 YYREEE (reference sequence). The CDR3 coding sequence is TGTGCCAGCAGCTTTGCCGGACTGAACGTGGAAGCTTTCTTT. Protein product: CASSFAGLNVEAFF.

V and J are TRBV7-9 and TRBJ1-1; tentatively, D is TRBD1 (6 bases). V gave up 4 bases and J gave up 2 bases, with 11 bases separating them. Germline loops: CDR1 SEHNR, CDR2 FQNEAQ (reference sequence). The length of the CDR3 is 14 residues. In nucleotides, the CDR3 is TGTGCCAGCAGCTGGCAGGGGCCTAACACTGAAGCTTTCTTT. This codes for CASSWQGPNTEAFF.

V usage is TRBV7-9 and J usage is TRBJ1-3; D uncertain. Germline V gives CDR1 SEHNR, CDR2 FQNEAQ (reference sequence). This CDR3 contains 17 residues. V lost 1 base and J lost 0, with 13 bases in between. CDR3 sequence: CASSLDAAVSSGNTIYF. CDR3 DNA sequence: TGTGCCAGCAGCTTAGATGCGGCCGTGAGCTCTGGAAACACCATATATTTT.

The DNA of the CDR3 is TGTGCCAGCAGCAAAGATCGGTGGGGACAGGGCCTATATAACTATGGCTACACCTTC. It is translated as CASSKDRWGQGLYNYGYTF. This chain uses TRBV11-2 with TRBJ1-2; 9 positions agree with TRBD1. J lost 1 base, V lost 5 bases, and 17 bases had no gene match. The CDR3 covers 19 residues. CDR1 SGHAT and CDR2 FQNNGV come from the germline V gene. Filled out from reference TRBV11-2 and TRBJ1-2, the complete variable domain reads EAGVAQSPRYKIIEKRQSVAFWCNPISGHATLYWYQQILGQGPKLLIQFQNNGVVDDSQLPKDRFSAERLKGVDSTLKIQPAKLEDSAVYLCASSKDRWGQGLYNYGYTFGSGTRLTVV.

The chain is built from TRBV2 and TRBJ1-2; D is possibly TRBD1 (6 bases). This CDR3 has 15 residues. Germline V gives CDR1 SNHLY, CDR2 FYNNEI. The V end lost 6 bases, the J end lost 6 bases, and 20 bases lay between the germline ends. The CDR3 bases are TGTGCCAGCAGGGGCCGGGACAAAACAAGGGATGGCTACACCTTC. This encodes CASRGRDKTRDGYTF. The whole variable domain, filled in from reference TRBV2 and TRBJ1-2, reads EPEVTQTPSHQVTQMGQEVILRCVPISNHLYFYWYRQILGQKVEFLVSFYNNEISEKSEIFDDQFSVERPDGSNFTLKIRSTKLEDSAMYFCASRGRDKTRDGYTFGSGTRLTVV.

The V call is TRBV11-2, the J call TRBJ1-2, with TRBD1 matching 12 bases. Germline V gene lookup returns CDR1 SGHAT and CDR2 FQNNGV. V gave up 4 bases and J gave up 6 bases; unmatched junction bases: 12. The CDR3 spans 17 residues. CDR3 bases: TGTGCCAGCAGCTCCAGACGCTCCGGGACAGGGGGCGATGGCTACACCTTC. Translating it yields CASSSRRSGTGGDGYTF.

This chain connects TRBV10-3 to TRBJ1-1; 7 nucleotides match TRBD1. CDR3 length: 13 residues. Germline CDR1 ENHRY, CDR2 SYGVKD. J gave up 3 bases and V 11 bases, and 9 bases lay outside the gene matches. The CDR3: CASTSGGDTEAFF. In nucleotides, the CDR3 is TGTGCCTCTACATCAGGGGGAGACACTGAAGCTTTCTTT.

The chain uses TRBV7-2 and TRBJ2-7, with TRBD2 matching over 8 bases. Germline trimming cut 4 bases from V and 2 bases from J; bases unmatched to any gene: 4. This CDR3 comprises 14 residues. Germline V gene lookup returns CDR1 SGHTA and CDR2 FQGNSA. The CDR3 DNA is TGTGCCAGCAGCTCCGGGGGGGCAGCCTACGAGCAGTACTTC. It translates to CASSSGGAAYEQYF.

V and J are TRBV27 and TRBJ1-2; D may be TRBD1 (6 bases). CDR3 length equals 14 residues. Trimming took 6 bases from V and 6 from J, leaving 17 bases between them. Looked up from germline, CDR1 is MNHEY and CDR2 is SMNVEV (reference sequence). The CDR3 DNA follows: TGTGCCAGCAGGGTTCCAGGGGTGCTGGATGGCTACACCTTC. This codes for CASRVPGVLDGYTF.

This clone was found a few times. This chain connects TRBV12-3 or TRBV12-4 to TRBJ1-6; no definite D call. Between the trimmed V and J ends, which lost 3 bases and 7 bases, there was a span of 7 bases. The CDR3 runs to 13 residues. The CDR3 DNA sequence: TGTGCCAGCAGTTTGGGAGGAAATTCACCCCTCCACTTT. Protein sequence: CASSLGGNSPLHF.

J is TRBJ2-7 and V is TRBV18; TRBD2 aligns across 10 bases. The CDR3 loop spans 17 amino acids. V lost 4 bases and J lost 0; bases outside the gene matches: 9. Germline lookup yields CDR1 KGHSH and CDR2 LQKENI. CDR3 amino acids: CASSQKRGGLGSYEQYF. CDR3 bases: TGTGCCAGCTCACAAAAGCGGGGGGGCCTAGGCTCCTACGAGCAGTACTTC.

The chain employs TRBV24-1 and TRBJ1-5, with D perhaps TRBD1 (5 bases). CDR1 KGHDR and CDR2 SFDVKD come from the germline V gene. The CDR3 is 15 residues long. The ends were cut back, 3 bases at V and 5 bases at J, with 13 bases in the middle. The CDR3 nucleotides are TGTGCCACCAGTGATAGTGGGGGGGTGGATCAGCCCCAGCATTTT. Translating gives CATSDSGGVDQPQHF.